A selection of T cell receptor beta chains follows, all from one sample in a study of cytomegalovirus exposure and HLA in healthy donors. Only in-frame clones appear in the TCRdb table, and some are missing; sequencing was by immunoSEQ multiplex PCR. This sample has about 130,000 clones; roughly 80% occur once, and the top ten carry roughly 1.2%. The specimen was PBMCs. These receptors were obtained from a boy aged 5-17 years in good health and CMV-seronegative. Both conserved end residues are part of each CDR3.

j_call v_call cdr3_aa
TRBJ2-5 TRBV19 CASSTTGGGSETQYF
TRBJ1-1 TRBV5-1 CASSSYRADTEAFF
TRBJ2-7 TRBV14 CASSQDLGQATYEQYF
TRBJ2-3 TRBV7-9 CASSHSATDSTDTQYF
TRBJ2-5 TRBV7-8 CASSRDSALQETQYF
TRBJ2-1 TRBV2 CASSPGRGSLREQFF
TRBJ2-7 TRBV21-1 CASSPTGQYF
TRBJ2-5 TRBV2 CASGTPGGTQYF
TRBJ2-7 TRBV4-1 CASSQDGLGSYEQYF
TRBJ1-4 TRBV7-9 CASSFNRGSEKLFF